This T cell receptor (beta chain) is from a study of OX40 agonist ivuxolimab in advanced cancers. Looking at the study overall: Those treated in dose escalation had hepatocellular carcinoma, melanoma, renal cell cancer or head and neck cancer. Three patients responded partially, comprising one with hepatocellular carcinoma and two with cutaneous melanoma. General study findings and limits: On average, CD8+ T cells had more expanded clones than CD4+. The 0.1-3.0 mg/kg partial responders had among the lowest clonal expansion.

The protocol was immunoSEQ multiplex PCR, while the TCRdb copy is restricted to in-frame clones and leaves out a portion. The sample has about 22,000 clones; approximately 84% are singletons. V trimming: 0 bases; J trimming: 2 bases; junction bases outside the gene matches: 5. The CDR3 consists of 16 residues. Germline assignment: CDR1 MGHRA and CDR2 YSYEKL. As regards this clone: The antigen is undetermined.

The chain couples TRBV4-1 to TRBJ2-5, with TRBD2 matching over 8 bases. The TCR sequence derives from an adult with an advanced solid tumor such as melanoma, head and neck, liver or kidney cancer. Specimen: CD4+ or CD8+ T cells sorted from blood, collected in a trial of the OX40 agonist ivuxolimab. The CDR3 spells CASSQDPGGGQETQYF. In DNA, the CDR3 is TGCGCCAGCAGCCAAGATCCGGGCGGGGGGCAAGAGACCCAGTACTTC.